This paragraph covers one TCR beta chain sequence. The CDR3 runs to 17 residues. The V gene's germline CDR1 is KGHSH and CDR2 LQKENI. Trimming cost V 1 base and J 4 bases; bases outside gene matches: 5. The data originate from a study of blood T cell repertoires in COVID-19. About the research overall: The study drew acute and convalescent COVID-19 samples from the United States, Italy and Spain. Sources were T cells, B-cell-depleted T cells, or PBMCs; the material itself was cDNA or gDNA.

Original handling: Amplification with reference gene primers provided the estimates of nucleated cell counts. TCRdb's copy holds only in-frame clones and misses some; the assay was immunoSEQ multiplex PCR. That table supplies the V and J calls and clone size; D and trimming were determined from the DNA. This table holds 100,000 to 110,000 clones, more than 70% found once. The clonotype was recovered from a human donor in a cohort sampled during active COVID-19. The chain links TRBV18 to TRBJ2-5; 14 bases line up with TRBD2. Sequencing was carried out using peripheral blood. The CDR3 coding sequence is TGTGCCAGCTCACCACTCGGACTAGCGGGGGGAGGAGAGACCCAGTACTTC. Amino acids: CASSPLGLAGGGETQYF.